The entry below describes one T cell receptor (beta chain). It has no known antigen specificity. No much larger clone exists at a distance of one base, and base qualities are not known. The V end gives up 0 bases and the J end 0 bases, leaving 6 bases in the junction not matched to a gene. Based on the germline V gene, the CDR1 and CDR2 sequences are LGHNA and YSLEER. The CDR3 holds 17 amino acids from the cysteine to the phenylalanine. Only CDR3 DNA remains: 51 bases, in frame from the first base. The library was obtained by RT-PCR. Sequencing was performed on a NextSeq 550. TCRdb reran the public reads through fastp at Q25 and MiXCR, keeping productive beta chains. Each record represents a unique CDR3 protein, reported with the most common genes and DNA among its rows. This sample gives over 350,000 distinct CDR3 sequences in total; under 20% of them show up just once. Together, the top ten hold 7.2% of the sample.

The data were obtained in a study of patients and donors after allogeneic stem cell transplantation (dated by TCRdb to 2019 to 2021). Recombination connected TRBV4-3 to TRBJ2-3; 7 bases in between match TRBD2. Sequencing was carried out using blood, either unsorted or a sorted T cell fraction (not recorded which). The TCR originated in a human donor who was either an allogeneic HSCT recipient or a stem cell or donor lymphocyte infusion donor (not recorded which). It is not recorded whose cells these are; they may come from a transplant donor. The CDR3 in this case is CASSQDPSGGSTDTQYF. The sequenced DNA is TGCGCCAGCAGCCAAGACCCTTCCGGGGGGAGCACAGATACGCAGTATTTT.